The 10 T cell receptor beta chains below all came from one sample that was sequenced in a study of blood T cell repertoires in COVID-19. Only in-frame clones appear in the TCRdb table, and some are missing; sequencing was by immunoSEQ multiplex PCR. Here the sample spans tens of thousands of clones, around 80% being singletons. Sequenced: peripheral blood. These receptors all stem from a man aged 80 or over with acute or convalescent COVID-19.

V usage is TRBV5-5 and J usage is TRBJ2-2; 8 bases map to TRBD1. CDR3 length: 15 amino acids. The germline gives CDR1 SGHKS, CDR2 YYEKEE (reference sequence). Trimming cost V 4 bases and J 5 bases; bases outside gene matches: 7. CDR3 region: CASSAGQGRTGELFF. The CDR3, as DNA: TGTGCCAGCAGCGCCGGACAGGGAAGGACCGGGGAGCTGTTTTTT. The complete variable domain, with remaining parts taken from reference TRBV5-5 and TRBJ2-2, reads DAGVTQSPTHLIKTRGQQVTLRCSPISGHKSVSWYQQVLGQGPQFIFQYYEKEERGRGNFPDRFSARQFPNYSSELNVNALLLGDSALYLCASSAGQGRTGELFFGEGSRLTVL.

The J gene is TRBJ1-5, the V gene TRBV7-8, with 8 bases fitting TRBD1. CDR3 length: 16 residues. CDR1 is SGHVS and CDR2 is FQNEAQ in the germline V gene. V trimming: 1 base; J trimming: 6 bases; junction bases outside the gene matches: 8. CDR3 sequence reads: CASSLGSGGTSQPQHF. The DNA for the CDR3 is TGTGCCAGCAGCTTAGGGTCAGGGGGCACGAGTCAGCCCCAGCATTTT.

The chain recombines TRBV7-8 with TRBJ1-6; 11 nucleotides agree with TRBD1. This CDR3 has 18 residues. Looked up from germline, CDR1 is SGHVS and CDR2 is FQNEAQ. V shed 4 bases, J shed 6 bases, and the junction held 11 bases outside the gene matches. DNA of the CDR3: TGTGCCAGCAGCTCTTCCGGGACAGGGGGAGCCTCTAATTCACCCCTCCACTTT. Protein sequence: CASSSSGTGGASNSPLHF.

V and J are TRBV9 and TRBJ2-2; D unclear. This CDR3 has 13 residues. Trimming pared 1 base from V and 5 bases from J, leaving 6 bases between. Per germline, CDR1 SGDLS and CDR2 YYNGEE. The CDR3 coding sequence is TGTGCCAGCAGCGTATTAGAGACCGGGGAGCTGTTTTTT. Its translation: CASSVLETGELFF.

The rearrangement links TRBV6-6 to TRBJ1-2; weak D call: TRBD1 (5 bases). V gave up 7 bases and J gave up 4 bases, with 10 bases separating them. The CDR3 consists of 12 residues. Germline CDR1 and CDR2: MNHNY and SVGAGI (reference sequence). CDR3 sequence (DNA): TGTGCCAGCACCAACGGGGGCTATGGCTACACCTTC. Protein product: CASTNGGYGYTF.

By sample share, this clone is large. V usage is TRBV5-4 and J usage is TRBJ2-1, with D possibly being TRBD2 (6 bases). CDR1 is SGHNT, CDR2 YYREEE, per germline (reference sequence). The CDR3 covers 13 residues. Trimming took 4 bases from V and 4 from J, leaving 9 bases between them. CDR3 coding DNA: TGTGCCAGCAGCCCAGCGGGTTACAATGAGCAGTTCTTC. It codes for CASSPAGYNEQFF.

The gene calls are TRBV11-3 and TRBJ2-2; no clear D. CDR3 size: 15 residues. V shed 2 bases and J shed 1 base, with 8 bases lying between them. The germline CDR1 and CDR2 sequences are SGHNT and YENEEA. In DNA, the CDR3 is TGTGCCAGCAGCTTAAGGAGCAAGAACACCGGGGAGCTGTTTTTT. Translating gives CASSLRSKNTGELFF.

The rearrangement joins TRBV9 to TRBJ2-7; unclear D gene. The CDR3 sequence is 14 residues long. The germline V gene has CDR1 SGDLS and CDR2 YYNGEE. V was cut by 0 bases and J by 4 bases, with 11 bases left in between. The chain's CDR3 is CASSVAATAYEQYF. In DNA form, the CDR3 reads TGTGCCAGCAGCGTAGCTGCCACAGCTTACGAGCAGTACTTC.

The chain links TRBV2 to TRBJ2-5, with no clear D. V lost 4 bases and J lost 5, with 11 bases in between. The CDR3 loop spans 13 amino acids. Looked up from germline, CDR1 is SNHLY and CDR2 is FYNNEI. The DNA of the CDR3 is TGTGCCAGCAGTGTCCTACGGTCGGAGACCCAGTACTTC. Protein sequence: CASSVLRSETQYF.

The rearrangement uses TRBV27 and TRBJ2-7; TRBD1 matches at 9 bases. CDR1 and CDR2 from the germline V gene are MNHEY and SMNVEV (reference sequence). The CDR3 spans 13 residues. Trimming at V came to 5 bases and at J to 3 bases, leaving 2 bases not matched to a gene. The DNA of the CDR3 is TGTGCCAGCAGTCGACAGGGGGACTACGAGCAGTACTTC. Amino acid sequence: CASSRQGDYEQYF.